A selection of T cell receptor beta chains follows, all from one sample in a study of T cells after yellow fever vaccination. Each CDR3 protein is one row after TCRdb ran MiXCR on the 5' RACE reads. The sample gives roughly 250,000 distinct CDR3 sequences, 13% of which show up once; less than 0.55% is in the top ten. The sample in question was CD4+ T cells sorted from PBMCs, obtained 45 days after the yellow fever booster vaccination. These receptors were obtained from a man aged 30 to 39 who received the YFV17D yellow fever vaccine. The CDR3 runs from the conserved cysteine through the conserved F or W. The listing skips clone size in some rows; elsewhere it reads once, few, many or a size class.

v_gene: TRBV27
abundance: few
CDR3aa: CASSPQRRGQETQYF

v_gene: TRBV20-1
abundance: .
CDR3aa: CSARDVGVETKYF

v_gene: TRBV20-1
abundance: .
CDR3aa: CSARPVSRGGTEAFF

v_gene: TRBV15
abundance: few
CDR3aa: CATSRDPNTGELFF

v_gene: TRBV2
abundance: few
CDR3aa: CASSGDSNTGELFF

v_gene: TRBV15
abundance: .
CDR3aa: CATSRGRRFPPYEQYF

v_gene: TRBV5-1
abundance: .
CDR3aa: CASSPLAGGNYEQYF

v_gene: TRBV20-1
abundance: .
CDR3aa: CSARDAPGRAEAFF

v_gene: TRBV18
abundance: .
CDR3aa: CASSPPGIAGRTGELFF

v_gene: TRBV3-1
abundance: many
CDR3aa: CASSQDPPEAFF

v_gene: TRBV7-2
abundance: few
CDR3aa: CASSLNRGLDEQYF

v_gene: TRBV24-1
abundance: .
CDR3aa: CATRKREGADTQYF

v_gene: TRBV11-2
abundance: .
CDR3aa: CASSRSGTGSYGYTF

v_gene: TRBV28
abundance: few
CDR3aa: CASSFGQGREQYF

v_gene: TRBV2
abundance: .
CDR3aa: CACSSDRAHLYEQYF

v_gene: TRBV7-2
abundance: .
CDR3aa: CASSSSFGLAETQYF

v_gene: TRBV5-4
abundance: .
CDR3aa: CASSTPRRDYNEQFF

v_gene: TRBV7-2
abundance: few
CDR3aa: CASRANGNTIYF

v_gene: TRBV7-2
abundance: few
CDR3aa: CASSLRLQGRGYTF

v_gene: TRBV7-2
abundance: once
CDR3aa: CASGPTSVGEQYF

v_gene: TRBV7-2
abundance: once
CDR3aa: CASSLEGASGANVLTF

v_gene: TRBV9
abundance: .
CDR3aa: CASSVSQGITEAFF

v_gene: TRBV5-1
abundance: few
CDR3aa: CASTLQPSGANVLTF

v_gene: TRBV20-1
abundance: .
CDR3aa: CSADSGRSYNEQFF

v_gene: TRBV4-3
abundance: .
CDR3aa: CASSQRDTPLYEQYF

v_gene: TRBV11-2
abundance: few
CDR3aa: CASSSGLAGYEQFF

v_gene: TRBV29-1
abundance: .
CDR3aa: CSVGSLSYNEQFF

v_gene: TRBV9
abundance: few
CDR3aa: CASSVDVTSGIREQFF

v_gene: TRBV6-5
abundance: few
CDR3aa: CASSSGTSGNTDTQYF

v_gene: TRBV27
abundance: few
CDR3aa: CASSPAAGGGQPQHF

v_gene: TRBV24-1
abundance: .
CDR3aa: CATSESGRALNEQFF

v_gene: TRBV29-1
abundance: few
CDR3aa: CTHTSGETGGYYTDTQYF

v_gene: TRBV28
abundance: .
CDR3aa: CASSLYHGRSTEKLFF

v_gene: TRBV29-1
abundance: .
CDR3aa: CSVDGDTQYF

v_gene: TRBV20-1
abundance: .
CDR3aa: CSARGLGTPHGEQYF

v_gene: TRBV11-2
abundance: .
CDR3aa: CASSRPKSPYEQYF

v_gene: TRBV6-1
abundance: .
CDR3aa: CASRVAVDYFSYEQYF

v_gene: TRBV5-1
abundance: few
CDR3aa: CASSPLPPYGYTF

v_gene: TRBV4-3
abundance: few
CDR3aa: CASSQVVRGTDTQYF

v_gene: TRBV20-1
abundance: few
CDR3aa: CSARGRYEQYF

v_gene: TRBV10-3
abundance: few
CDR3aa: CAISESRLTDKTTYEQYF

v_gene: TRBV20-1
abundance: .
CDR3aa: CSADSGRAGDTQYF

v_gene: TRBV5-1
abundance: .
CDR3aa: CASSLSTSGTDTQYF

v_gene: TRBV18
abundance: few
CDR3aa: CASSPLGGTYNEQFF

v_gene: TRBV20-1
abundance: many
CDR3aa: CSAGTHEETQYF

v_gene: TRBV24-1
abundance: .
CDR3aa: CATSGASGPGGEQFF

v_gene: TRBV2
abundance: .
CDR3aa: CASKENYEQYF

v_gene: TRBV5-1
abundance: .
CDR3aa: CASSLSPAGTIQETQYF

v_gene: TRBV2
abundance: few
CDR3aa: CASAFQGIGTEAFF

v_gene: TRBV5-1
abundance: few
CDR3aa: CASSLFSGGGNEQFF

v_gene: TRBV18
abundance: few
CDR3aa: CASTPRSGRDTQYF